This entry lists 10 T cell receptor beta chains sequenced from one sample in a study of cytomegalovirus exposure and HLA in healthy donors. Primers for the PCR totalled 60 Vbeta and 13 Jbeta. Repertoires were generated with immunoSEQ multiplex PCR, while TCRdb's copy carries only in-frame clones and drops some. The sample contains 200,000 or so clones, 65% to 90% of which appear only once. The sample comprised PBMCs. The receptors shown here come from a girl between 10 and 17 years old in good health and CMV-seronegative.

Comments on this clone: The DNA is omitted, as the CDR3 cannot be located on it reliably, and the CDR3 follows TCRdb's listing. V is TRBV7-3 and J is TRBJ1-3; the table gives TRBD1 as D, unverified against the DNA. Germline V gene sequence: CDR1 SGHTA, CDR2 FQGTGA. The CDR3 region is 12 residues in length, termini included. The CDR3 sequence is CASSFGPGTLHF.

V and J are TRBV2 and TRBJ2-3; D uncertain. CDR3 length: 13 amino acids. Looked up from germline, CDR1 is SNHLY and CDR2 is FYNNEI. Deletions cut 5 bases from V and 0 bases from J, with 6 bases between. As DNA, the CDR3 is TGTGCCAGCAGTCCTAAGAGCACAGATACGCAGTATTTT. Protein: CASSPKSTDTQYF.

This chain joins TRBV4-1 and TRBJ1-2; tentatively, D is TRBD1 (5 bases). CDR3 length: 15 amino acids. Per the germline V gene, CDR1 is MGHRA and CDR2 is YSYEKL. V lost 2 bases to trimming and J lost 2 bases, with 12 bases between them. The CDR3 DNA is TGCGCCAGCAGCCAATCCCTAGGGGCCAACTATGGCTACACCTTC. Translated, it gives CASSQSLGANYGYTF.

The table lists this clone with a few counts. The chain couples TRBV7-9 to TRBJ1-1, with 9 bases fitting TRBD1. The CDR3 is made up of 14 amino acids. CDR1 SEHNR and CDR2 FQNEAQ come from the germline V gene (reference sequence). The junction had 5 bases not matched to a gene; V was cut back by 5 bases and J by 4 bases. DNA of the CDR3: TGTGCCAGCAGCCCAGACAGGGGGGGCACTGAAGCTTTCTTT. It codes for CASSPDRGGTEAFF.

V is TRBV28 and J is TRBJ2-7, with D maybe TRBD2 (5 bases). Trimming left V 5 bases short and J 2 bases short, with 19 bases between. Germline CDR1 reads MDHEN; CDR2 reads SYDVKM. The CDR3 covers 16 residues. Written as DNA, the CDR3 is TGTGCCAGCAGTCCCCTCGACGGGGAAGTAACCTACGAGCAGTACTTC. Translation gives CASSPLDGEVTYEQYF.

V gene TRBV5-4 combines with J gene TRBJ1-1; D not certain. The germline gives CDR1 SGHNT, CDR2 YYREEE (reference sequence). There are 15 residues in the CDR3. V was trimmed by 4 bases and J by 2 bases, leaving 15 bases between them. This CDR3 is CASSMGSSTNTEAFF. CDR3 in DNA: TGTGCCAGCAGCATGGGGAGCAGCACCAACACTGAAGCTTTCTTT.

The chain recombines TRBV9 with TRBJ1-4; tentative D call: TRBD1 (5 bases). The CDR3 has 16 amino acids. The germline gives CDR1 SGDLS, CDR2 YYNGEE. V lost 0 bases and J 5 bases, leaving 14 bases between the germline ends. This CDR3 reads CASSVGGGSPNEKLFF. The CDR3 DNA reads TGTGCCAGCAGCGTAGGGGGGGGTTCCCCAAATGAAAAACTGTTTTTT.

This rearrangement joins TRBV15 to TRBJ2-1, with 7 bases matching TRBD1. V lost 1 base and J lost 7; bases outside the gene matches: 10. Germline V CDR1 and CDR2: LNHNV, YYDKDF (reference sequence). CDR3 length equals 16 residues. This CDR3 is CATSRAQTATGNEQFF. CDR3 DNA: TGTGCCACCAGCAGAGCCCAGACAGCGACAGGGAATGAGCAGTTCTTC.

V and J are TRBV10-3 and TRBJ1-2; 7 nucleotides match TRBD1. V lost 2 bases, J lost 3 bases, and 6 bases stayed unmatched. The germline V gene encodes CDR1 ENHRY and CDR2 SYGVKD. The CDR3 loop spans 15 amino acids. The CDR3 DNA reads TGTGCCATCAGTGAGGGGACAGAGAACGACTATGGCTACACCTTC. Translated, it gives CAISEGTENDYGYTF.

The V call is TRBV5-1, the J call TRBJ2-1; TRBD2 might be the D (5 bases). Germline assignment: CDR1 SGHRS and CDR2 YFSETQ. Trimming removed 0 bases at V and 10 bases at J, with 11 bases between. The CDR3 is 13 residues long. As DNA, the CDR3 is TGCGCCAGCAGCTTGGCCGTTGAGCGGGAGCAGTTCTTC. It translates to CASSLAVEREQFF.